This T cell receptor beta chain was identified during a study of T cell changes during pregnancy in multiple sclerosis. Assay used: immunoSEQ multiplex PCR; TCRdb lists only in-frame clones, some missing. This table holds roughly 40,000 clones, about nine tenths found once. CDR3 size: 15 residues. Germline lookup yields CDR1 SGHVS and CDR2 FQNEAQ. Trimming left V 2 bases short and J 5 bases short, with 13 bases between. The V gene is TRBV7-8, the J gene TRBJ1-5; perhaps TRBD1 as D (5 bases). The TCR sequence derives from a female donor in good health, enrolled as a control in a pregnancy study. This specimen was CD4+ T cells from peripheral blood mononuclear cells, taken in the second trimester of pregnancy. This CDR3 is CASSLMGEGYQPQHF. The DNA of the CDR3 is TGTGCCAGCAGCTTAATGGGGGAGGGGTATCAGCCCCAGCATTTT.